These 27 T cell receptor beta chains were sequenced from one sample in a study of blood T cell repertoires in COVID-19 (dated by TCRdb to 2018 to 2021). The method behind the library was the immunoSEQ multiplex PCR assay. Held by TCRdb, this immuneACCESS table contains in-frame sequences only and omits some clones. Under half of the omission traces to an unresolved V gene where checked; the cause of the rest is unknown. The sample profile shows about 280,000 clones; around 90% of them were found once. Of the sample, 2% falls within the top ten clones. Sample: PBMCs or T cells enriched from blood (not recorded which). These receptors were obtained from a woman aged 60 to 75 in a cohort exposed to, infected with or recovered from COVID-19 (not recorded which).

The chain links TRBV3-1 (or the pseudogene TRBV3-2) to TRBJ1-1, with TRBD1 matching over 7 bases. The CDR3 length is 15 residues. The junction had 5 bases not matched to a gene; V was cut back by 4 bases and J by 0 bases. Germline CDR1 LGHDT, CDR2 YNNKEL (reference sequence). This chain's CDR3 is CASSLRQGMNTEAFF. The CDR3 DNA sequence: TGTGCCAGCAGCCTAAGACAGGGTATGAACACTGAAGCTTTCTTT.

J is TRBJ2-7 and V is TRBV27; tentatively, D is TRBD1 (5 bases). V was shortened by 6 bases and J by 2 bases, with 14 bases between the two germline ends. The CDR3 is made up of 14 amino acids. Germline V lookup: CDR1 MNHEY, CDR2 SMNVEV (reference sequence). CDR3 coding DNA: TGTGCCAGCAGCCTCTTAGACAGAACCTACGAGCAGTACTTC. As protein: CASSLLDRTYEQYF.

CDR3 in DNA: TGTGCCAGCAGCGTTTACGGGGGGGACGAGCAGTACTTC. Amino acid sequence: CASSVYGGDEQYF. The chain uses TRBV9 and TRBJ2-7, with 8 positions matching TRBD2. Trimming cost V 2 bases and J 5 bases; bases outside gene matches: 3. The CDR3 spans 13 residues. Germline-derived CDR1 and CDR2 are SGDLS and YYNGEE.

V is TRBV10-3 and J is TRBJ1-1; tentative D call: TRBD1 (5 bases). The germline V gene has CDR1 ENHRY and CDR2 SYGVKD. Trimming took 3 bases from V and 2 from J, leaving 13 bases between them. This CDR3 spans 15 amino acids. CDR3 amino acids: CAISDPGGVNTEAFF. The CDR3 bases are TGTGCCATCAGTGACCCGGGGGGGGTAAACACTGAAGCTTTCTTT.

There are a few counts of this clone. The rearrangement uses TRBV11-2 and TRBJ1-4; 7 bases fit TRBD1. The junction had 3 bases not matched to a gene; V was cut back by 2 bases and J by 3 bases. The CDR3 length is 15 residues. Germline values: CDR1 SGHAT, CDR2 FQNNGV. CDR3 DNA sequence: TGTGCCAGCAGCTTATTTAGGGGGCCTAATGAAAAACTGTTTTTT. Amino acid sequence: CASSLFRGPNEKLFF.

The count of this clone is one. The gene calls are TRBV9 and TRBJ2-7; 7 nucleotides line up with TRBD2. The CDR3 length is 14 residues. Trimming took 0 bases from V and 3 from J; bases not matched to a gene: 3. The germline V gene encodes CDR1 SGDLS and CDR2 YYNGEE. CDR3 sequence reads: CASSVEAGSYEQYF. The CDR3 nucleotides read TGTGCCAGCAGCGTAGAAGCGGGAAGCTACGAGCAGTACTTC.

The rearrangement links TRBV10-1 to TRBJ2-3; 7 positions agree with TRBD1. Germline V gene data show CDR1 as WNHNN and CDR2 as SYGVQD (reference sequence). This CDR3 has 13 residues. V shed 6 bases, J shed 3 bases, and the junction held 3 bases outside the gene matches. CDR3 DNA: TGCGCCAGCAGGAGGGGGCCGACAGATACGCAGTATTTT. This sequence encodes CASRRGPTDTQYF.

This sequence joins TRBV15 and TRBJ2-2; tentative D call: TRBD2 (5 bases). Germline loops: CDR1 LNHNV, CDR2 YYDKDF (reference sequence). The CDR3 has 16 amino acids. V was cut by 2 bases and J by 4 bases, with 14 bases left in between. The chain's CDR3 is CATSRLRGGPTGELFF. CDR3 in DNA: TGTGCCACCAGCAGACTCCGAGGAGGCCCCACCGGGGAGCTGTTTTTT.

DNA for the CDR3: TGTGCCAGCAGCCCAACCACAGGGGGCGGGGAGCAGTACTTC. This gives the protein CASSPTTGGGEQYF. The V and J genes are TRBV11-2 and TRBJ2-7; 9 nucleotides agree with TRBD1. V was pared by 5 bases and J by 7 bases, with 9 bases of the junction left unmatched. CDR1 is SGHAT and CDR2 is FQNNGV in the germline V gene. There are 14 residues in the CDR3.

The J gene is TRBJ1-1, the V gene TRBV2, with 7 bases fitting TRBD1. CDR3 size: 13 residues. The germline CDR1 and CDR2 sequences are SNHLY and FYNNEI. Trimming cost V 6 bases and J 0 bases; bases outside gene matches: 1. This CDR3 is CASRGQLNTEAFF. For the CDR3, the DNA is TGTGCCAGCAGGGGACAGCTGAACACTGAAGCTTTCTTT.

The V and J genes are TRBV7-8 and TRBJ1-4; 7 nucleotides match TRBD1. The CDR3 has 16 residues. The germline CDR1 and CDR2 sequences are SGHVS and FQNEAQ. V lost 4 bases to trimming and J lost 0 bases; unmatched junction nucleotides: 5. CDR3 coding DNA: TGTGCCAGCAGCTCGGGACAGTTGACAACTAATGAAAAACTGTTTTTT. Residues: CASSSGQLTTNEKLFF.

V gene TRBV5-4 combines with J gene TRBJ2-1, with TRBD2 identical over 8 bases. After removal of 0 bases from V and 5 bases from J, the junction contained 10 bases not matched to a gene. The germline V gene has CDR1 SGHNT and CDR2 YYREEE (reference sequence). The CDR3 is 17 residues long. In DNA form, the CDR3 reads TGTGCCAGCAGCTTGGGGACTAGCCGAGCGACGAACAATGAGCAGTTCTTC. Its protein product is CASSLGTSRATNNEQFF.

Points on this clone: The sample holds other DNA sequences that translate to the same CDR3. The chain joins TRBV3-1 (or the pseudogene TRBV3-2) to TRBJ1-6; the match to TRBD1 covers 8 bases. This CDR3 is built from 14 residues. J lost 7 bases, V lost 4 bases, and 3 bases had no gene match. Per the germline V gene, CDR1 is LGHDT and CDR2 is YNNKEL (reference sequence). The CDR3 protein is CASSRGQVNSPLHF. The CDR3 DNA is TGTGCCAGCAGCCGGGGACAGGTGAATTCACCCCTCCACTTT.

This clone showed up just once. This chain connects TRBV6-5 to TRBJ2-1, with TRBD2 matching 8 bases. Trimming took 7 bases from V and 5 from J; bases not matched to a gene: 7. The CDR3 covers 14 residues. Germline CDR1 and CDR2: MNHEY and SVGAGI. The CDR3 DNA follows: TGTGCCAGCACTTCCGCGGGAGGTAACAATGAGCAGTTCTTC. This codes for CASTSAGGNNEQFF.

The chain is built from TRBV6-5 and TRBJ1-5; no firm D call. There are 15 residues in the CDR3. Trimming took 6 bases from V and 1 from J, leaving 13 bases between them. The germline CDR1 and CDR2 sequences are MNHEY and SVGAGI. CDR3 sequence reads: CASRAKFTSNQPQHF. The CDR3 region has the DNA TGTGCCAGCAGAGCAAAGTTTACCAGCAATCAGCCCCAGCATTTT.

The chain couples TRBV7-3 to TRBJ2-1, with TRBD2 as a possible D gene (7 bases). Germline V lookup: CDR1 SGHTA, CDR2 FQGTGA. This CDR3 spans 13 amino acids. The V end was cut by 3 bases, the J end by 9 bases, with 12 bases between. CDR3 amino acids: CASSFTGGSEQFF. The CDR3 region has the DNA TGTGCCAGCAGCTTTACGGGGGGCAGTGAGCAGTTCTTC.

The chain carries TRBV6-2 or TRBV6-3 and TRBJ2-1; the D gene is possibly TRBD2 (6 bases). CDR1 and CDR2 from the germline V gene are MNHEY and SVGEGT. The CDR3 totals 12 residues. The V gene lost 5 bases and the J gene lost 8 bases, with 10 bases spanning the gap. This CDR3 reads CASSRGYHEQFF. CDR3 bases: TGTGCCAGCAGTCGGGGGTATCATGAGCAGTTCTTC.

The chain employs TRBV7-2 and TRBJ2-5; 10 nucleotides align to TRBD2. CDR3 length equals 16 residues. The germline gives CDR1 SGHTA, CDR2 FQGNSA. V lost 4 bases, J lost 2 bases, and 7 bases stayed unmatched. The DNA of the CDR3 is TGTGCCAGCAGCTCGGGACTAGCGAACCGTCAAGAGACCCAGTACTTC. Amino acid sequence: CASSSGLANRQETQYF.

V usage is TRBV5-5 and J usage is TRBJ2-1; maybe TRBD2 (5 bases). Between the trimmed V and J ends, which lost 2 bases and 1 base, there was a span of 7 bases. Germline lookup yields CDR1 SGHKS and CDR2 YYEKEE (reference sequence). The CDR3 spans 14 residues. CDR3 loop: CASSLRGSYNEQFF. CDR3 DNA sequence: TGTGCCAGCAGCTTAAGAGGGTCCTACAATGAGCAGTTCTTC.

The chain uses TRBV11-3 and TRBJ2-2; TRBD2 matches 11 bases. The CDR3 runs 16 residues. Germline trimming cut 4 bases from V and 4 bases from J; bases unmatched to any gene: 5. Germline CDR1 reads SGHNT; CDR2 reads YENEEA. The CDR3 protein is CASSSGTSGPTGELFF. DNA of the CDR3: TGTGCCAGCAGCTCCGGGACTAGCGGCCCCACCGGGGAGCTGTTTTTT. Full variable domain (outside the CDR3, taken from reference TRBV11-3 and TRBJ2-2): EAGVVQSPRYKIIEKKQPVAFWCNPISGHNTLYWYLQNLGQGPELLIRYENEEAVDDSQLPKDRFSAERLKGVDSTLKIQPAELGDSAVYLCASSSGTSGPTGELFFGEGSRLTVL.

This clone was observed a single time. The chain has TRBV12-3 or TRBV12-4 and TRBJ2-7; no clear D gene. V was trimmed by 5 bases and J by 1 base, leaving 6 bases between them. The CDR3 spans 12 residues. The CDR3 sequence is CASSTLSYEQYF. In nucleotides, the CDR3 is TGTGCCAGCAGTACACTATCCTACGAGCAGTACTTC.

J is TRBJ1-2 and V is TRBV6-5, with a tentative D call TRBD1 (5 bases). Trimming took 2 bases from V and 8 from J, leaving 9 bases between them. The germline V gene has CDR1 MNHEY and CDR2 SVGAGI. The CDR3 sequence is 12 residues long. This CDR3 reads CASSYPGSGYTF. The DNA for the CDR3 is TGTGCCAGCAGTTACCCAGGGTCCGGCTACACCTTC.

The chain couples TRBV7-8 to TRBJ2-7, with 10 bases aligning to TRBD1. Germline V gene lookup returns CDR1 SGHVS and CDR2 FQNEAQ. V lost 5 bases and J lost 4; bases outside the gene matches: 5. This CDR3 has 14 amino acids. Written as DNA, the CDR3 is TGTGCCAGCAGCCTTACGGGACAGGGGTACGAGCAGTACTTC. Translating it yields CASSLTGQGYEQYF.

The rearrangement links TRBV28 to TRBJ2-7; TRBD2 agrees at 7 bases. The germline V gene encodes CDR1 MDHEN and CDR2 SYDVKM. The CDR3 sequence is 15 residues long. The junction had 5 bases not matched to a gene; V was cut back by 2 bases and J by 1 base. The CDR3 DNA is TGTGCCAGCAGTTTAGGGGCTAGCGGTTCCTACGAGCAGTACTTC. It translates to CASSLGASGSYEQYF.

This sequence joins TRBV4-1 and TRBJ2-7, with D tentatively TRBD1 (5 bases). From germline, CDR1 is MGHRA and CDR2 YSYEKL. This CDR3 region has 15 residues. V lost 4 bases and J 2 bases, leaving 15 bases between the germline ends. DNA for the CDR3: TGCGCCAGCAGCCCAGGACACGGCAGAACCTACGAGCAGTACTTC. The encoded protein is CASSPGHGRTYEQYF.

The chain employs TRBV7-2 and TRBJ1-1, with 10 nucleotides matching TRBD1. Germline V gives CDR1 SGHTA, CDR2 FQGNSA. Trimming at V came to 4 bases and at J to 5 bases, leaving 13 bases not matched to a gene. This CDR3 has 17 amino acids. The CDR3 protein is CASSSARQGAPGTEAFF. CDR3 DNA: TGTGCCAGCAGCTCCGCGAGACAGGGGGCGCCTGGGACTGAAGCTTTCTTT.

This clone was picked up a small number of times. V is TRBV7-3 and J is TRBJ2-5; 8 bases are shared with TRBD1. CDR3 length equals 15 residues. From germline, CDR1 is SGHTA and CDR2 FQGTGA. V dropped 3 bases and J dropped 7; count of bases not matched to a gene: 10. The CDR3 spells CASSFGQGGHGTQYF. In DNA form, the CDR3 reads TGTGCCAGCAGCTTTGGACAGGGCGGTCATGGGACCCAGTACTTC.